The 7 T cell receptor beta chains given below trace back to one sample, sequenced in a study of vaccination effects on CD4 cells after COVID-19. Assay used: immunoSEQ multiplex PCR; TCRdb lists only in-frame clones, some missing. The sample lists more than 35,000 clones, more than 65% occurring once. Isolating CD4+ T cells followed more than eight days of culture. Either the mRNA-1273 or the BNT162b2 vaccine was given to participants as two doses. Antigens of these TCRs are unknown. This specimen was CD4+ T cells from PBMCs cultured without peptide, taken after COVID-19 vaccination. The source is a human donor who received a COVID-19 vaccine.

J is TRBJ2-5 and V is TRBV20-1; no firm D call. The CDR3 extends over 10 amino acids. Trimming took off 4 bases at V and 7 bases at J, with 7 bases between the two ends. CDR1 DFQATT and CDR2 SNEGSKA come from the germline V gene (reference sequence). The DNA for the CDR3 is TGCAGTGCTACCGTTGGGACCCAGTACTTC. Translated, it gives CSATVGTQYF.

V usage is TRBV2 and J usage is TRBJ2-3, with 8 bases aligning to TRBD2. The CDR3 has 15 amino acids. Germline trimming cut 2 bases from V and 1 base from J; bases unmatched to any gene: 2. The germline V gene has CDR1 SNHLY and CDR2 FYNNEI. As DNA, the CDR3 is TGTGCCAGCAGTGAACGTAGCGGGGGCACAGATACGCAGTATTTT. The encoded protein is CASSERSGGTDTQYF.

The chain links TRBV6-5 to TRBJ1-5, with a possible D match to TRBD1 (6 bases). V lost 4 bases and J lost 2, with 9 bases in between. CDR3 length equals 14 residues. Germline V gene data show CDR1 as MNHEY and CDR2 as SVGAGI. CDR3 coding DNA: TGTGCCAGCAGTTTGGCAGGGGGCAATCAGCCCCAGCATTTT. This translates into CASSLAGGNQPQHF.

CDR3 sequence reads: CASSPASGGASYEQYF. The CDR3, as DNA: TGTGCCAGCAGTCCAGCCAGCGGGGGGGCATCCTACGAGCAGTACTTC. This chain connects TRBV6-6 to TRBJ2-7; 10 bases map to TRBD2. Per germline, CDR1 MNHNY and CDR2 SVGAGI (reference sequence). Trimming removed 5 bases from V and 1 base from J; junction bases left unmatched: 8. CDR3 length: 16 residues.

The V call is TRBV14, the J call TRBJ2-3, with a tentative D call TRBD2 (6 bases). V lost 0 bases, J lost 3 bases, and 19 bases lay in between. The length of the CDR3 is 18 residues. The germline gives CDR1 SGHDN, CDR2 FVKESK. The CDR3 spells CASSQDLGRRGGTDTQYF. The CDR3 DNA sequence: TGTGCCAGCAGCCAAGATCTTGGTCGGCGGGGTGGTACAGATACGCAGTATTTT.

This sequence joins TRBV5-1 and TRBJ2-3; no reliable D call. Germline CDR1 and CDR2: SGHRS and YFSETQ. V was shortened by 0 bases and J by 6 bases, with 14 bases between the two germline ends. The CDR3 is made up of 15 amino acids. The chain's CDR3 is CASSLASTLGDTQYF. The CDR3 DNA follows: TGCGCCAGCAGCTTGGCCTCTACACTGGGGGATACGCAGTATTTT.

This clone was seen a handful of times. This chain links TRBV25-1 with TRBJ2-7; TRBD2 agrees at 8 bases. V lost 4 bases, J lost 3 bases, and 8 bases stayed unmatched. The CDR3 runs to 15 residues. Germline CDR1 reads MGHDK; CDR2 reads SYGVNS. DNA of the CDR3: TGTGCCAGCAGTGGACCCGAGCGGGGGTACTACGAGCAGTACTTC. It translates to CASSGPERGYYEQYF.